The clone carrying this T cell receptor (beta chain) came up a few times. These data belong to a study of blood T cell repertoires in COVID-19. Across the whole study: PBMCs, B-cell-depleted T cells, or T cells were the source of the cDNA or gDNA that made up the material.

Germline-derived CDR1 and CDR2 are MGHRA and YSYEKL. V was shortened by 0 bases and J by 3 bases, with 12 bases between the two germline ends. This CDR3 has 15 amino acids. Sequencing was performed with immunoSEQ multiplex PCR; in TCRdb, only in-frame clones are kept and a portion is missing. The sample yields about 140,000 clones, roughly 85% seen once. The V call is TRBV4-1, the J call TRBJ2-7; maybe TRBD1 (6 bases). The source material was peripheral blood. The clonotype comes from a man in his forties or fifties with acute or convalescent COVID-19. The DNA of the CDR3 is TGCGCCAGCAGCCAAGAGGGGGCCCCAGGCTACGAGCAGTACTTC. Translating gives CASSQEGAPGYEQYF.